This T cell receptor beta chain was retrieved from a study of blood T cell repertoires in COVID-19. Turning to the study itself: Some COVID-19 samples were acute and others convalescent; all came from the United States, Italy and Spain. T cells, B-cell-depleted T cells, or PBMCs provided the cDNA or gDNA that served as material.

In the study's own analysis: Scientists estimated how many nucleated cells there were by amplifying reference gene primers. Sequenced by immunoSEQ multiplex PCR; TCRdb stores in-frame clones only, minus some. D and trimming were read from the DNA, whereas the V and J calls and clone size are those reported in that table. This sample has some 130,000 clones, with 85% to 90% found just once. This CDR3 is 15 amino acids long. V lost 9 bases to trimming and J lost 11 bases; unmatched junction nucleotides: 14. Germline lookup yields CDR1 SNHLY and CDR2 FYNNEI. This sequence originates from a man older than 75 with acute or convalescent COVID-19. The genes are TRBV2 and TRBJ2-1; TRBD2 matches 12 bases. The sample comprised peripheral blood. The CDR3 DNA reads TGTGCCAGTACCCCTAGCGGGGGGGTCAGAGTGCAGCAGTTCTTC. Protein product: CASTPSGGVRVQQFF.